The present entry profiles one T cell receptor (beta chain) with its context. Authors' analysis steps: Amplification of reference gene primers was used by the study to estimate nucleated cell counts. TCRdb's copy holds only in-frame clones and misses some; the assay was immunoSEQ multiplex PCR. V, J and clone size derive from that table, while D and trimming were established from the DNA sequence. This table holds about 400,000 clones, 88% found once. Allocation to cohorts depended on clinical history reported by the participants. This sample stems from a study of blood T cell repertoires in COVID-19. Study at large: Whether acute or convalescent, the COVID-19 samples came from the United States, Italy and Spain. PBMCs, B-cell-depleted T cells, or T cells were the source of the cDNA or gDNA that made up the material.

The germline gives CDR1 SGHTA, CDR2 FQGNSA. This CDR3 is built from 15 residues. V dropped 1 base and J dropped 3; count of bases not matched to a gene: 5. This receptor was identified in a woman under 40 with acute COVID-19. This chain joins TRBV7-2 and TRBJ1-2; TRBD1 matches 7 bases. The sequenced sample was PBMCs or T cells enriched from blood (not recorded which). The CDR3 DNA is TGTGCCAGCAGCTTAGAGCCAGGGGGGCACTATGGCTACACCTTC. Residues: CASSLEPGGHYGYTF.